This T cell receptor beta chain was observed in a study of blood T cell repertoires in COVID-19. Study details: Acute-phase and convalescent COVID-19 samples originated in the United States, Italy and Spain. The analysed material was cDNA or gDNA that came from T cells, B-cell-depleted T cells, or PBMCs.

In the original analysis: Quantification of nucleated cells was approximated via reference gene primer amplification. Sequenced by immunoSEQ multiplex PCR; TCRdb stores in-frame clones only, minus some. That table gives V, J and clone size, and the DNA gave D and trimming. The sample records 90,000 to 100,000 clones, less than 75% being singletons. This TCR derives from an older woman in a cohort sampled during active or convalescent COVID-19. Sequenced: peripheral blood.

CDR3 residues: CASSLDGGWETQYF. The CDR3 nucleotides read TGCGCCAGCAGCTTGGACGGGGGGTGGGAGACCCAGTACTTC. V usage is TRBV5-1 and J usage is TRBJ2-5; 7 nucleotides line up with TRBD2. Germline CDR1 reads SGHRS; CDR2 reads YFSETQ. The CDR3 extends over 14 amino acids. Trimming removed 0 bases from V and 5 bases from J; junction bases left unmatched: 4.